Below are 19 T cell receptor beta chains sequenced from a single sample in a study of beta chain features in type 1 diabetes. Broader study findings: TCRB CDR3s were moderately but significantly shorter in Type 1 diabetes patients in all four CD4+ subsets.

These receptors' antigens are unknown. TCRB transcripts that were expressed got sequenced, as all of the isolated RNA had been reverse transcribed. Clones were sequenced by immunoSEQ multiplex PCR, and TCRdb holds only the in-frame ones, with some missing. Among 330,000 or so clones, over 9.5% were seen once, and the ten largest hold 0.0085% to 0.012%. The sequencing sample was made of naive CD4+ T cells from blood. Receptors originate from a woman under 30 with type 1 diabetes.

The chain has TRBV5-6 and TRBJ2-5, with 10 positions matching TRBD2. Trimming cost V 4 bases and J 4 bases; bases outside gene matches: 4. Per the germline V gene, CDR1 is SGHDT and CDR2 is YYEEEE. The CDR3 runs 14 residues. The CDR3, as DNA: TGTGCCAGCAGCCGTCGGACTAGCGGAGAGACCCAGTACTTC. Protein product: CASSRRTSGETQYF.

The table lists this clone with a few counts. The V gene is TRBV6-5, the J gene TRBJ1-1; D ambiguous. Germline V gene data show CDR1 as MNHEY and CDR2 as SVGAGI. The CDR3 extends over 13 amino acids. V was cut by 2 bases and J by 1 base, with 5 bases left in between. CDR3 in DNA: TGTGCCAGCAGTTACACAAGGAACACTGAAGCTTTCTTT. The encoded protein is CASSYTRNTEAFF.

This clone was picked up a small number of times. V and J are TRBV29-1 and TRBJ2-1; 11 nucleotides match TRBD1. V shed 5 bases and J 15 bases; nucleotides not matched to a gene: 6. The germline CDR1 and CDR2 sequences are SQVTM and ANQGSEA. This CDR3 region has 11 residues. The CDR3 here is CSVRRTGGLFF. CDR3 bases: TGCAGCGTTCGCAGGACAGGGGGCTTGTTCTTC.

The chain links TRBV2 to TRBJ1-1; no reliable D call. Deletions cut 2 bases from V and 1 base from J, with 5 bases between. This CDR3 contains 13 residues. Germline V gene sequence: CDR1 SNHLY, CDR2 FYNNEI. CDR3 amino acids: CASSENWNTEAFF. The CDR3 nucleotides read TGTGCCAGCAGTGAAAACTGGAACACTGAAGCTTTCTTT.

V gene TRBV19 combines with J gene TRBJ2-7, with 7 bases aligning to TRBD2. The germline V gene has CDR1 LNHDA and CDR2 SQIVND (reference sequence). The CDR3 length is 14 residues. V trimming: 3 bases; J trimming: 7 bases; junction bases outside the gene matches: 9. The DNA for the CDR3 is TGTGCCAGTAGTATGGCAGCGGGGAGTCTGGAGCAGTACTTC. It codes for CASSMAAGSLEQYF.

The gene calls are TRBV11-2 and TRBJ2-7; TRBD2 might be the D (5 bases). Germline CDR1 is SGHAT and CDR2 is FQNNGV. Trimming removed 0 bases at V and 6 bases at J, with 9 bases between. The CDR3 has 13 residues. CDR3 sequence: CASSLELVLEQYF. The DNA for the CDR3 is TGTGCCAGCAGCTTAGAACTAGTTCTCGAGCAGTACTTC.

The rearrangement links TRBV10-3 to TRBJ2-1; 7 bases match TRBD1. The trim removed 0 bases at V and 6 bases at J, leaving 11 bases unmatched. The CDR3 sequence is 17 residues long. The germline CDR1 and CDR2 sequences are ENHRY and SYGVKD. Here the CDR3 DNA reads TGTGCCATCAGTGAGTCACCCGACAGGGTGAGTTTCAATGAGCAGTTCTTC. Translating gives CAISESPDRVSFNEQFF.

This clone has just a few counts. The chain recombines TRBV10-3 with TRBJ2-5; D is unresolved. V dropped 4 bases and J dropped 4 bases, with 7 bases sitting between them. Per germline, CDR1 ENHRY and CDR2 SYGVKD. This CDR3 is 12 amino acids long. The CDR3 protein is CAISGRGETQYF. CDR3 bases: TGTGCCATCAGTGGTAGAGGAGAGACCCAGTACTTC.

The chain recombines TRBV30 with TRBJ1-2; unclear D gene. CDR3 length: 12 amino acids. Trimming left V 1 base short and J 2 bases short, with 5 bases between. Germline-derived CDR1 and CDR2 are GTSNPN and SVGIG (reference sequence). The chain's CDR3 is CAWSANNYGYTF. In DNA, the CDR3 is TGTGCCTGGAGTGCTAACAACTATGGCTACACCTTC.

This clone was counted between two and nine times. The J gene is TRBJ1-2, the V gene TRBV4-1; maybe TRBD1 (6 bases). CDR1 is MGHRA and CDR2 is YSYEKL in the germline V gene. Trimming took 7 bases from V and 4 from J, leaving 16 bases between them. The CDR3 sequence is 14 residues long. The DNA for the CDR3 is TGCGCCAGCAAACGGGCAGGGGACGCCTATGGCTACACCTTC. Amino acid sequence: CASKRAGDAYGYTF.

This clone showed up just a few times. This chain connects TRBV4-3 to TRBJ2-7; possibly TRBD2 for D (5 bases). V was clipped by 0 bases and J by 6 bases, with 18 bases between them. Germline CDR1 reads LGHNA; CDR2 reads YSLEER. CDR3 length: 16 amino acids. CDR3 loop: CASSQDRSGLGSEQYF. The CDR3 region has the DNA TGCGCCAGCAGCCAAGATCGGTCGGGATTAGGGTCCGAGCAGTACTTC.

This rearrangement joins TRBV5-4 to TRBJ1-2; 7 bases are a match to TRBD1. This CDR3 has 17 residues. Germline CDR1 reads SGHNT; CDR2 reads YYREEE (reference sequence). Trimming removed 1 base from V and 1 base from J; junction bases left unmatched: 10. This chain's CDR3 is CASSLTLGQDRNYGYTF. In DNA form, the CDR3 reads TGTGCCAGCAGCTTGACCCTTGGACAGGATCGTAACTATGGCTACACCTTC.

Worth noting for this clone: A read error may produce the germline difference seen at one junction end. The rearrangement links TRBV28 to TRBJ1-1, with D perhaps matching TRBD1 (5 bases). CDR1 and CDR2 from the germline V gene are MDHEN and SYDVKM. There are 11 residues in the CDR3. In DNA, the CDR3 is TGTGCCAGCAGTTTTGCGACAGTGTCGGATTTT. This translates into CASSFATVSDF.

There are a few counts of this clone. The rearrangement uses TRBV7-3 and TRBJ2-5; perhaps TRBD1 as D (5 bases). The germline V and J ends were trimmed by 7 bases and 5 bases, with 14 bases remaining between them. This CDR3 contains 13 residues. Germline CDR1 reads SGHTA; CDR2 reads FQGTGA. CDR3: CASKGANEETQYF. As DNA, the CDR3 is TGTGCCAGCAAAGGGGCCAATGAGGAGACCCAGTACTTC.

The sample holds a few counts of this clone. V gene TRBV2 combines with J gene TRBJ2-5, with 8 bases fitting TRBD2. J lost 3 bases, V lost 0 bases, and 9 bases had no gene match. CDR3 length equals 17 residues. The germline V gene has CDR1 SNHLY and CDR2 FYNNEI. CDR3 sequence reads: CASSEAAGIAGKETQYF. The CDR3 coding sequence is TGTGCCAGCAGTGAAGCGGCGGGAATAGCGGGAAAAGAGACCCAGTACTTC.

This clone was seen a handful of times. J is TRBJ2-7 and V is TRBV20-1; the D gene is possibly TRBD2 (5 bases). The V and J ends lost 6 bases and 6 bases respectively, with 12 bases between them. The CDR3 consists of 11 residues. From germline, CDR1 is DFQATT and CDR2 SNEGSKA (reference sequence). CDR3 DNA: TGCAGTGCCACATCTAGCTCCGAGCAGTACTTC. Translating it yields CSATSSSEQYF.

This clone has more than one count but fewer than ten. V is TRBV30 and J is TRBJ1-1, with a weak D call TRBD1 (5 bases). CDR1 and CDR2 (germline): GTSNPN, SVGIG (reference sequence). Trimming took 2 bases from V and 1 from J, leaving 8 bases between them. CDR3 size: 13 residues. As DNA, the CDR3 is TGTGCCTGGAGTCTACAGGAGAACACTGAAGCTTTCTTT. It codes for CAWSLQENTEAFF.

This clone turned up a few times. CDR3 amino acids: CASSLELAGAYEQYF. The DNA for the CDR3 is TGTGCCAGCAGCTTAGAACTAGCGGGTGCCTACGAGCAGTACTTC. This sequence joins TRBV7-2 and TRBJ2-7, with 9 bases aligning to TRBD2. Germline-derived CDR1 and CDR2 are SGHTA and FQGNSA. V shed 1 base, J shed 2 bases, and the junction held 3 bases outside the gene matches. This CDR3 region has 15 residues. Full variable domain (outside the CDR3, taken from reference TRBV7-2 and TRBJ2-7): GAGVSQSPSNKVTEKGKDVELRCDPISGHTALYWYRQSLGQGLEFLIYFQGNSAPDKSGLPSDRFSAERTGGSVSTLTIQRTQQEDSAVYLCASSLELAGAYEQYFGPGTRLTVT.

The chain employs TRBV19 and TRBJ1-4; D gene unclear. Germline assignment: CDR1 LNHDA and CDR2 SQIVND (reference sequence). V was shortened by 7 bases and J by 5 bases, with 8 bases between the two germline ends. This CDR3 is built from 12 residues. This CDR3 reads CASTQANEKLFF. CDR3 bases: TGTGCCAGTACGCAAGCCAATGAAAAACTGTTTTTT.